The 14 T cell receptor beta chains below were found in one sample sequenced in a study of regulatory T cells in long-lasting Graves disease (TCRdb year 2021). This specimen's time point label, per the study, means: persistent/refractory GD, antithyroid drugs over 5 years with positive TRAb. RNA was extracted from PBMCs in TRIzol for both TCR sequencing and RNA sequencing. Library method: multiplex PCR. TCRdb lists the instrument as Illumina HiSeq 4000. CDR3 regions were amplified by Arm-PCR with iRepertoire HTBI primers to construct TCR beta libraries. TCRdb cleaned the public reads at Q25 with fastp, built clones with MiXCR and kept in-frame beta chains. Entries that share a CDR3 protein sequence are merged under the most common genes and DNA. The sample includes roughly 700,000 distinct CDR3 sequences, with 30% observed a single time. The ten largest clonotypes hold about 42% of the sample. The sequences come from peripheral blood mononuclear cells (PBMCs), collected when the disease was refractory, from a patient treated with antithyroid drugs. The receptors shown here come from a female donor with Graves disease.

This chain connects TRBV3-1 to TRBJ1-1; D is unresolved. Germline-derived CDR1 and CDR2 are LGHDT and YNNKEL (reference sequence). This CDR3 contains 13 residues. V shed 0 bases and J shed 6 bases, with 8 bases lying between them. The CDR3 loop is CASSQDRHSEAFF. DNA of the CDR3: TGTGCCAGCAGCCAAGATAGGCACTCTGAAGCTTTCTTT.

This clonotype was observed at least ten times. This chain links TRBV15 with TRBJ2-7; 7 bases agree with TRBD1. Germline V gives CDR1 LNHNV, CDR2 YYDKDF (reference sequence). The CDR3 consists of 14 residues. V lost 3 bases, J lost 3 bases, and 5 bases stayed unmatched. Here the CDR3 reads CATSSWDSNYEQYF. The CDR3 DNA follows: TGTGCCACCAGCAGCTGGGACAGCAACTACGAGCAGTACTTC.

There are a few counts of this clonotype. This rearrangement joins TRBV25-1 to TRBJ2-5; D is perhaps TRBD1 (6 bases). V was clipped by 6 bases and J by 4 bases, with 15 bases between them. Germline assignment: CDR1 MGHDK and CDR2 SYGVNS. This CDR3 is 14 amino acids long. This chain's CDR3 is CASRDSGTLETQYF. The CDR3 region has the DNA TGTGCCAGCAGAGATTCGGGGACATTAGAGACCCAGTACTTC.

This chain links TRBV30 with TRBJ2-5; D gene ambiguous. The CDR3 is 14 amino acids. Per the germline V gene, CDR1 is GTSNPN and CDR2 is SVGIG (reference sequence). Trimming cost V 5 bases and J 2 bases, with 15 bases left between them. This chain's CDR3 is CAWAPPNTQETQYF. The CDR3 region has the DNA TGTGCCTGGGCGCCCCCAAACACTCAAGAGACCCAGTACTTC.

The J gene is TRBJ1-1, the V gene TRBV29-1; TRBD1 might be the D (5 bases). Germline loops: CDR1 SQVTM, CDR2 ANQGSEA. The CDR3 length is 13 residues. Trimming took off 3 bases at V and 1 base at J, with 9 bases between the two ends. Here the CDR3 reads CSVEAGRNTEAFF. CDR3 nucleotides: TGCAGCGTTGAGGCAGGGCGGAACACTGAAGCTTTCTTT. Combining the CDR3 with reference TRBV29-1 and TRBJ1-1 gives the whole variable domain SAVISQKPSRDICQRGTSLTIQCQVDSQVTMMFWYRQQPGQSLTLIATANQGSEATYESGFVIDKFPISRPNLTFSTLTVSNMSPEDSSIYLCSVEAGRNTEAFFGQGTRLTVV.

This clonotype was observed a few times. This chain uses TRBV28 with TRBJ1-4; D remains ambiguous. The CDR3 totals 14 residues. CDR1 is MDHEN, CDR2 SYDVKM, per germline. V was clipped by 5 bases and J by 6 bases, with 13 bases between them. The CDR3 spells CASSGAGYDEKLFF. In DNA, the CDR3 is TGTGCCAGCAGTGGTGCGGGGTACGATGAAAAACTGTTTTTT.

The chain combines TRBV2 with TRBJ2-3, with 7 positions matching TRBD2. Germline trimming cut 4 bases from V and 3 bases from J; bases unmatched to any gene: 7. The germline CDR1 and CDR2 sequences are SNHLY and FYNNEI. The CDR3 has 15 residues. CDR3 in DNA: TGTGCCAGCAGTGCCCCCGGGGGGAGGACAGATACGCAGTATTTT. This translates into CASSAPGGRTDTQYF. The full variable domain, its missing parts supplied by reference TRBV2 and TRBJ2-3, is EPEVTQTPSHQVTQMGQEVILRCVPISNHLYFYWYRQILGQKVEFLVSFYNNEISEKSEIFDDQFSVERPDGSNFTLKIRSTKLEDSAMYFCASSAPGGRTDTQYFGPGTRLTVL.

This clonotype has only a few counts. The chain combines TRBV29-1 with TRBJ2-7; TRBD1 agrees at 11 bases. This CDR3 spans 18 amino acids. V trimming: 4 bases; J trimming: 4 bases; junction bases outside the gene matches: 18. Germline lookup yields CDR1 SQVTM and CDR2 ANQGSEA. In nucleotides, the CDR3 is TGCAGCGTTGTAGCTGTGGTCTTCCGGGACAGGGGGTTGTACGAGCAGTACTTC. Translated, it gives CSVVAVVFRDRGLYEQYF.

The chain links TRBV7-2 to TRBJ1-3; 7 bases match TRBD1. The V gene's germline CDR1 is SGHTA and CDR2 FQGNSA. This CDR3 spans 15 amino acids. The V gene end was trimmed by 4 bases and the J gene end by 0 bases; junction bases not matched to a gene: 3. CDR3 loop: CASSSGQVSGNTIYF. Written as DNA, the CDR3 is TGTGCCAGCAGCTCAGGACAGGTCTCTGGAAACACCATATATTTT.

The table lists this clonotype with a few counts. V is TRBV29-1 and J is TRBJ1-1; a weak D match, TRBD1 (6 bases). CDR1 is SQVTM, CDR2 ANQGSEA, per germline. Deletions cut 7 bases from V and 1 base from J, with 16 bases between. This CDR3 spans 14 amino acids. The CDR3 sequence: CSASGAGSNTEAFF. The CDR3 nucleotides read TGCAGCGCGTCGGGGGCGGGGTCGAACACTGAAGCTTTCTTT.

On this clonotype: This may arise from a read error, as a much more abundant clone is one base away. This CDR3 is CASTRTGSTGELFF. In DNA form, the CDR3 reads TGTGCCAGCACCCGGACAGGAAGCACCGGGGAGCTGTTTTTT. The chain couples TRBV11-2 to TRBJ2-2; 7 bases map to TRBD1. CDR1 and CDR2 (germline): SGHAT, FQNNGV. V lost 7 bases and J lost 4; bases outside the gene matches: 6. This CDR3 is 14 amino acids long.

A note on this clonotype: A read error may explain this, as a much larger clone is one base away. The chain links TRBV11-2 to TRBJ2-7; D not certain. This CDR3 has 14 amino acids. Germline lookup yields CDR1 SGHAT and CDR2 FQNNGV. V was clipped by 2 bases and J by 6 bases, with 14 bases between them. DNA for the CDR3: TGTGCCAGCAGCTTAAAATGGTCCAATTCCGAGCAGTACTTC. This sequence encodes CASSLKWSNSEQYF.

This clonotype was detected only a few times. The V and J genes are TRBV15 and TRBJ1-6; D is possibly TRBD1 (6 bases). Germline CDR1 reads LNHNV; CDR2 reads YYDKDF (reference sequence). CDR3 length: 15 amino acids. Trimming cost V 4 bases and J 6 bases, with 13 bases left between them. The CDR3 region is CATSIRTAINSPLHF. CDR3 nucleotides: TGTGCCACCAGCATCCGGACAGCGATTAATTCACCCCTCCACTTT.

This clonotype was seen a handful of times. The genes are TRBV7-3 and TRBJ2-2, with no clear D. The CDR3 has 14 amino acids. Germline CDR1 reads SGHTA; CDR2 reads FQGTGA. V lost 1 base to trimming and J lost 7 bases, with 10 bases between them. CDR3 sequence reads: CASSLNTPGGELFF. As DNA, the CDR3 is TGTGCCAGCAGCTTAAATACCCCCGGCGGGGAGCTGTTTTTT.